These 6 T cell receptor beta chains came from one sample sequenced in a study of T cells in Graves' hyperthyroidism and ophthalmopathy. The source material, RNA transcripts, was used to amplify TCR beta CDR3 regions. TCR CDR3 underwent first-round RT-PCR with the HTBI primer set. TCRdb processed the multiplex PCR reads anew with MiXCR; each CDR3 protein has one entry. Of 550,000 to 800,000 distinct CDR3 sequences in the sample, around 15% were seen once. Material: blood. The receptors were gathered from a man in his forties or fifties with Graves' hyperthyroidism.

This clonotype was seen a handful of times. The chain has TRBV28 and TRBJ1-2; 7 bases are a match to TRBD1. The V segment lost 3 bases and the J segment 4 bases; nucleotides outside the gene matches: 8. CDR3 length equals 15 residues. The germline V gene encodes CDR1 MDHEN and CDR2 SYDVKM. CDR3 amino acids: CASSFRDSRGYGYTF. As DNA, the CDR3 is TGTGCCAGCAGTTTCCGGGACAGCCGTGGCTATGGCTACACCTTC.

This clonotype was seen repeatedly, ten times or more. This rearrangement joins TRBV27 to TRBJ1-1; perhaps TRBD1 as D (6 bases). The V and J ends lost 5 bases and 3 bases respectively, with 16 bases between them. CDR1 and CDR2 (germline): MNHEY, SMNVEV (reference sequence). The CDR3 consists of 15 residues. In DNA, the CDR3 is TGTGCCAGCAGTATCTCCGACAGGCGCCACACTGAAGCTTTCTTT. Its protein product is CASSISDRRHTEAFF.

This clonotype was seen at least ten times. This sequence joins TRBV28 and TRBJ1-1; no definite D call. The CDR3 has 12 residues. CDR1 MDHEN and CDR2 SYDVKM come from the germline V gene. The V end lost 4 bases, the J end lost 5 bases, and 8 bases lay between the germline ends. CDR3 region: CASSWGGTEAFF. In nucleotides, the CDR3 is TGTGCCAGCAGTTGGGGTGGAACTGAAGCTTTCTTT.

This clonotype appeared many times. The chain is built from TRBV27 and TRBJ2-7; D remains ambiguous. Germline V gives CDR1 MNHEY, CDR2 SMNVEV (reference sequence). V shed 6 bases and J shed 0 bases, with 15 bases lying between them. There are 15 residues in the CDR3. The CDR3 sequence: CASSLFRARSYEQYF. The CDR3, as DNA: TGTGCCAGCAGCCTGTTTCGGGCCCGCTCCTACGAGCAGTACTTC.

V gene TRBV6-2 or TRBV6-3 combines with J gene TRBJ2-5, with D possibly TRBD1 on 6 matching bases. The V end was cut by 7 bases, the J end by 5 bases, with 17 bases between. Germline-derived CDR1 and CDR2 are MNHEY and SVGEGT. The CDR3 has 14 amino acids. CDR3 nucleotide sequence: TGTGCCAGCACCAGGGGTAGGAGTGCGGAGACCCAGTACTTC. It specifies CASTRGRSAETQYF.

This clonotype was picked up a small number of times. The chain joins TRBV20-1 to TRBJ2-7; 9 nucleotides align to TRBD1. Trimming cost V 0 bases and J 2 bases; bases outside gene matches: 17. There are 19 residues in the CDR3. Looked up from germline, CDR1 is DFQATT and CDR2 is SNEGSKA (reference sequence). In DNA, the CDR3 is TGCAGTGCTAGAGATACCCAAAATCCCAGGACAGGGGTCCCCTACGAGCAGTACTTC. Translation gives CSARDTQNPRTGVPYEQYF.